This is a list of T cell receptor beta chains from one sample in a study of blood T cell repertoires in COVID-19. The method was immunoSEQ multiplex PCR; TCRdb's version includes in-frame clones alone and lacks a portion of them. Here the sample spans approximately 500,000 clones, approximately 87% being singletons. The specimen sequenced was PBMCs or T cells enriched from blood (not recorded which). These receptors were obtained from a woman aged 40 to 49 who had recovered from COVID-19. CDR3s include the opening cysteine and the closing phenylalanine or tryptophan. A D gene is named only where the DNA matches it firmly. Clone size, where shown, is once, few, many, or a class for clones that have expanded.

V gene	J gene	D gene	clone size	CDR3 protein	CDR3 DNA
TRBV12-5	TRBJ2-1	TRBD1	.	CASGSDREYSFYSYNEQFF	TGTGCTAGTGGTTCCGACAGGGAGTACTCTTTCTACTCCTACAATGAGCAGTTCTTC
TRBV10-1	TRBJ2-3	.	.	CASSDSKLAIDTQYF	TGCGCCAGCAGTGACTCGAAGCTAGCGATCGATACGCAGTATTTT
TRBV7-2	TRBJ1-2	TRBD1	.	CASSSPRDRATSFYGYTF	TGTGCCAGCAGCTCCCCCCGGGACAGGGCGACATCCTTCTATGGCTACACCTTC
TRBV19	TRBJ2-2	TRBD2	.	CASSRGLAGVGGELFF	TGTGCCAGTAGTAGGGGACTAGCGGGAGTTGGCGGGGAGCTGTTTTTT
TRBV2	TRBJ2-5	.	.	CASSRANRETQYF	TGTGCCAGCAGCCGAGCCAACCGGGAGACCCAGTACTTC
TRBV15	TRBJ1-5	.	.	CATSALPLGPQHF	TGTGCCACCAGCGCACTACCCCTGGGGCCCCAGCATTTT
TRBV29-1	TRBJ2-1	TRBD2	.	CSVASSGSPYNEQFF	TGCAGCGTTGCATCTAGCGGGTCTCCCTACAATGAGCAGTTCTTC
TRBV9	TRBJ1-6	TRBD1	.	CASSVGDRAPLHF	TGTGCCAGCAGCGTAGGGGACAGGGCGCCCCTCCACTTT
TRBV4-3	TRBJ2-7	TRBD1	.	CASSPGTGRGGEQYF	TGCGCCAGCAGCCCTGGGACAGGGAGGGGAGGCGAGCAGTACTTC
TRBV24-1	TRBJ2-2	TRBD1	.	CATSGQGDTGELFF	TGTGCCACCAGTGGACAGGGAGACACCGGGGAGCTGTTTTTT
TRBV24-1	TRBJ1-2	TRBD1	once	CATSPGQDYGYTF	TGTGCCACCAGTCCAGGACAGGATTATGGCTACACCTTC
TRBV7-2	TRBJ2-7	TRBD1	.	CASSPAGTGRIYEQYF	TGTGCCAGCAGCCCGGCCGGGACAGGGAGGATCTACGAGCAGTACTTC
TRBV12-3/TRBV12-4	TRBJ2-5	TRBD2	.	CASSSTSEETQYF	TGTGCCAGCAGTTCGACTAGCGAAGAGACCCAGTACTTC
TRBV15	TRBJ1-1	.	.	CATSRARENTEAFF	TGTGCCACCAGCAGAGCCAGGGAGAACACTGAAGCTTTCTTT